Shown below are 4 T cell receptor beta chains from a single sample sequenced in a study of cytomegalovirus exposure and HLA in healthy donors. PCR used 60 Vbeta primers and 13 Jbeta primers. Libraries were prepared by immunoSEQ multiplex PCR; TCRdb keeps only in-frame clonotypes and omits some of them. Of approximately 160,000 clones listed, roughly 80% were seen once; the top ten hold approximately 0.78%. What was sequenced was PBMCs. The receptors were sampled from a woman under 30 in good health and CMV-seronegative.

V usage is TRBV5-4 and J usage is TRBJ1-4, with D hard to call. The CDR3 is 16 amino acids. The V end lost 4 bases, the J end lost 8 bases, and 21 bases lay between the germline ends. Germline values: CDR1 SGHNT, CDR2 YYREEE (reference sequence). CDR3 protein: CASSTKSGISNEKLFF. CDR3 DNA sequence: TGTGCCAGCAGCACAAAATCGGGGATATCAAACGAAAAACTGTTTTTT.

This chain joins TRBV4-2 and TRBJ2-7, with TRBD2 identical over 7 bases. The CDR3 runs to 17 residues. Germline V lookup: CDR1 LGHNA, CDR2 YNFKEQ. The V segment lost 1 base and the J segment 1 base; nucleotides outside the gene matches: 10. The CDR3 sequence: CASSQALGGGSSYEQYF. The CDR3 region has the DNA TGTGCCAGCAGCCAAGCGTTGGGTGGCGGGAGTTCCTACGAGCAGTACTTC.

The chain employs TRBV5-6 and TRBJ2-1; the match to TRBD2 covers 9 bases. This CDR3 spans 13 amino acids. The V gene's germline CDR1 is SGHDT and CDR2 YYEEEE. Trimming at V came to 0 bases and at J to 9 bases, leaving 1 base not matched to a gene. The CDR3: CASSLGAGGEQFF. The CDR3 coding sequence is TGTGCCAGCAGCTTGGGAGCGGGAGGTGAGCAGTTCTTC.

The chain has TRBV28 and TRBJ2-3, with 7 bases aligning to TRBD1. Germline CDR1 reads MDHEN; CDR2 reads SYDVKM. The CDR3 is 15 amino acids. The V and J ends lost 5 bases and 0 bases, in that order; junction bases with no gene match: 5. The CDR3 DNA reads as TGTGCCAGCAGTGCTGCGACAGGGAGCACAGATACGCAGTATTTT. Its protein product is CASSAATGSTDTQYF.